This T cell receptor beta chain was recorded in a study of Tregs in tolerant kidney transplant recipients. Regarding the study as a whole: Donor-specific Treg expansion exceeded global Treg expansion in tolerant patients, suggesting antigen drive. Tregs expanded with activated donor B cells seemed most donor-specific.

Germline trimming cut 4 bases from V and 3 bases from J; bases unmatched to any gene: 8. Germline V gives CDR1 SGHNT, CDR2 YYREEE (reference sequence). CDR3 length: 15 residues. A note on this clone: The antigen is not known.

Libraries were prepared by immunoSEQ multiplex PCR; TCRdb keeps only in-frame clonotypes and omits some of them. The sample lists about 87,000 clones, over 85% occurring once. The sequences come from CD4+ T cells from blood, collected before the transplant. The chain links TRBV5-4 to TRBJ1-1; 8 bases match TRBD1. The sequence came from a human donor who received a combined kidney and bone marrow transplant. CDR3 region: CASSLVRRGHTEAFF. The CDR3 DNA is TGTGCCAGCAGCCTCGTCCGCAGGGGGCACACTGAAGCTTTCTTT.